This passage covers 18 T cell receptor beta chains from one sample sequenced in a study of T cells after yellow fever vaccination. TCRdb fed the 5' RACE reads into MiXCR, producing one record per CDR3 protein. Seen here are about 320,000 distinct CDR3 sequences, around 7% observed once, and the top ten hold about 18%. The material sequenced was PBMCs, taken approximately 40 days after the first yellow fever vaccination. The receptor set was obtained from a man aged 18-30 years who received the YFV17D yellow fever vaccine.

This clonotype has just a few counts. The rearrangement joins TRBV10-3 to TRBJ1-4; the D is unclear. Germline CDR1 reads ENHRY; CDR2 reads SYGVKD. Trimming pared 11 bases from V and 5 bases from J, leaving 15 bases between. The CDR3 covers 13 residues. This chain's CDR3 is CASRRDLNEKLFF. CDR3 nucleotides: TGTGCCTCTCGACGAGATCTCAATGAAAAACTGTTTTTT.

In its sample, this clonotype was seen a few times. The CDR3: CASSRGTGPYEQYV. The CDR3 nucleotides are TGTGCCAGCAGCCGGGGGACAGGGCCGTACGAGCAGTACGTC. J is TRBJ2-7 and V is TRBV5-4, with 9 bases aligning to TRBD1. V lost 4 bases to trimming and J lost 4 bases; unmatched junction nucleotides: 6. CDR3 size: 14 residues. Germline lookup yields CDR1 SGHNT and CDR2 YYREEE (reference sequence).

The DNA for the CDR3 is TGTGCCAGCAGTTTTACCCGGACGGCGGAAGCTTTCTTT. It specifies CASSFTRTAEAFF. The chain employs TRBV27 and TRBJ1-1; D uncertain. The CDR3 length is 13 residues. Germline V gene data show CDR1 as MNHEY and CDR2 as SMNVEV (reference sequence). V was cut by 3 bases and J by 8 bases, with 13 bases left in between.

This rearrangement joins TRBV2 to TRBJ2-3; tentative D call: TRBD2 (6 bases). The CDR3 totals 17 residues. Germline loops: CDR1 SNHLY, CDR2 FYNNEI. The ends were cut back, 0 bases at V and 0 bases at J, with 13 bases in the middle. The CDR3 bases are TGTGCCAGCAGTGAAGCGCGGGACGCGTCTAGCACAGATACGCAGTATTTT. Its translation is CASSEARDASSTDTQYF.

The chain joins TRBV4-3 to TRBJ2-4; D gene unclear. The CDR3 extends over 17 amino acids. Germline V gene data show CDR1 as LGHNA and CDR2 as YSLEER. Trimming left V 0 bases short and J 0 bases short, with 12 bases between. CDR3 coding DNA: TGCGCCAGCAGCCAAGAGACCCCTCTACTAGCCAAAAACATTCAGTACTTC. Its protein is CASSQETPLLAKNIQYF.

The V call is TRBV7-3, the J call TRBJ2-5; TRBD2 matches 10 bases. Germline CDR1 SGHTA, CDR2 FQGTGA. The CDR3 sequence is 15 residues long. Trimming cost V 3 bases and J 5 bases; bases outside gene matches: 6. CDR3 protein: CASSFGLAGDETQYF. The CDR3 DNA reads TGTGCCAGCAGCTTTGGGCTAGCGGGGGACGAGACCCAGTACTTC.

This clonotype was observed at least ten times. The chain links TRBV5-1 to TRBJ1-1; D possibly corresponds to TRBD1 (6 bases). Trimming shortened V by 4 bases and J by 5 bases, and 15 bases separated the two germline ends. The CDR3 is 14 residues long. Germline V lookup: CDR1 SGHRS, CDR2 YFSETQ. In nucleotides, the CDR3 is TGCGCCAGCAGCCTACAGGGAATGAGTACTGAAGCTTTCTTT. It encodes CASSLQGMSTEAFF.

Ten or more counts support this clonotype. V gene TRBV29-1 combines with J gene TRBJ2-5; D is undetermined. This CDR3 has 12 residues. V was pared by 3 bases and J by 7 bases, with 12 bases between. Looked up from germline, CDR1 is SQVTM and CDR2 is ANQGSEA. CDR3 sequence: CSVEAIARTQYF. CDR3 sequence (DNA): TGCAGCGTTGAGGCGATAGCAAGGACCCAGTACTTC.

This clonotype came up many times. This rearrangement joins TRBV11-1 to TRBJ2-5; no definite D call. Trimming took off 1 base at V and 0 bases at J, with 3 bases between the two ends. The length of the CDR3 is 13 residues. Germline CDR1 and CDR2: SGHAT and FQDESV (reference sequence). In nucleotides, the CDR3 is TGTGCCAGCAGCTTAGGATACCAAGAGACCCAGTACTTC. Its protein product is CASSLGYQETQYF.

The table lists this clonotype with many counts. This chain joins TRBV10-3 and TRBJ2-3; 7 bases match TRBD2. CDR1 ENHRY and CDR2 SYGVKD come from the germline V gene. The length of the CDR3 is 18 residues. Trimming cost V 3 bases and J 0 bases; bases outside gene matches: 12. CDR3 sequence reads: CAISDRGLAESSTDTQYF. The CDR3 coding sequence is TGTGCCATCAGTGATCGTGGCCTAGCGGAGTCTAGCACAGATACGCAGTATTTT.

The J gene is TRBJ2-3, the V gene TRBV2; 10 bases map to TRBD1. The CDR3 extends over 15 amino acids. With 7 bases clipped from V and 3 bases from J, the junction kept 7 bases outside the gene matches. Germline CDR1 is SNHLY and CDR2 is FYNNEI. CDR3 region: CASNLDRGGTDTQYF. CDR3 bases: TGTGCCAGCAACTTGGACAGGGGGGGAACAGATACGCAGTATTTT.

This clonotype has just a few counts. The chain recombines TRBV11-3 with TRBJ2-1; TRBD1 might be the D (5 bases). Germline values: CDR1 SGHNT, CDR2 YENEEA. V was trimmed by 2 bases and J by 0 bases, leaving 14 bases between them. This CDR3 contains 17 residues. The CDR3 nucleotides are TGTGCCAGCAGCTTACAAAGGACATTCAGCTCCTACAATGAGCAGTTCTTC. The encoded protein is CASSLQRTFSSYNEQFF.

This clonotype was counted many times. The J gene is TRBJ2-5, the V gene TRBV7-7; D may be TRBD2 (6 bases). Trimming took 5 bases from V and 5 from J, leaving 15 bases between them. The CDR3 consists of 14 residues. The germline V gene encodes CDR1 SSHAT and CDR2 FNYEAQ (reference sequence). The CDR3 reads CASSATSFAETQYF. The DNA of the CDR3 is TGTGCCAGCAGCGCAACTAGCTTCGCGGAGACCCAGTACTTC.

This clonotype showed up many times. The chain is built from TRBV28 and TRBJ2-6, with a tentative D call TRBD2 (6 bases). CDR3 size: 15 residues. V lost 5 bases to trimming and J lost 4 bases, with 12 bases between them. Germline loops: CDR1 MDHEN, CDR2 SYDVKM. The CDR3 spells CASSGGVTGANVLTF. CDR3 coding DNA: TGTGCCAGCAGTGGAGGGGTAACCGGGGCCAACGTCCTGACTTTC.

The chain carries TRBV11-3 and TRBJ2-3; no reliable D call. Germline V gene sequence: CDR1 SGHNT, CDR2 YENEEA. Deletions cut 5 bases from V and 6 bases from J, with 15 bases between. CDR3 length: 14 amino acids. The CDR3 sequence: CASSKGPSEDTQYF. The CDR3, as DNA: TGTGCCAGCAGCAAGGGCCCGTCGGAGGATACGCAGTATTTT.

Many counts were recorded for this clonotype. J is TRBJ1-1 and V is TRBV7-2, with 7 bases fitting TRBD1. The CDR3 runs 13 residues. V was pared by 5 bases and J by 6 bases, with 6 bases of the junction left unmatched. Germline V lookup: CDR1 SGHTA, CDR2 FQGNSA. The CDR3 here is CASSLRTGPEAFF. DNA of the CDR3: TGTGCCAGCAGCCTACGGACAGGTCCTGAAGCTTTCTTT.

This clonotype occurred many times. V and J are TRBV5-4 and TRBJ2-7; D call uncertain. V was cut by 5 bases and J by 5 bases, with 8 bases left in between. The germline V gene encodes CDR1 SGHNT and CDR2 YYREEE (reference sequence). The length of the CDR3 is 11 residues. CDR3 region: CASSFTDEQYF. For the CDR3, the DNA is TGTGCCAGCAGTTTCACCGACGAGCAGTACTTC.

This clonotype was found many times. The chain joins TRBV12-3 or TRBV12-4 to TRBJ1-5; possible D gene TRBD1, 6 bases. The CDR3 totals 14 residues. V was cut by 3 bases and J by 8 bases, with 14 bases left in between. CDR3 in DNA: TGTGCCAGCAGTTTGGAGGGGGGAATGGAGCCCCAGCATTTT. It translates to CASSLEGGMEPQHF.